Below, 21 T cell receptor beta chains from the same sample are listed, as sequenced in a study of T cell clonotyping in hematopoietic cell transplantation. Generated by immunoSEQ multiplex PCR, the TCRdb table keeps only in-frame clones and is missing some. Here the sample spans 15,000 to 20,000 clones, approximately 80% being singletons. The sequenced sample was peripheral blood mononuclear cells. Source of these receptors: a man aged 55-75 years in good health. Some clones in this sample may be carry-over from other donors' samples.

This clone was recorded a few times. This sequence joins TRBV11-3 and TRBJ2-1, with D tentatively TRBD1 or TRBD2 (6 bases each). The CDR3 loop spans 15 amino acids. From germline, CDR1 is SGHNT and CDR2 YENEEA. Trimming pared 1 base from V and 7 bases from J, leaving 14 bases between. The CDR3 DNA reads TGTGCCAGCAGCTTAGGGGTGGGGGGCCCAAATGAGCAGTTCTTC. Translated, it gives CASSLGVGGPNEQFF. Complete variable domain (other parts from reference TRBV11-3 and TRBJ2-1): EAGVVQSPRYKIIEKKQPVAFWCNPISGHNTLYWYLQNLGQGPELLIRYENEEAVDDSQLPKDRFSAERLKGVDSTLKIQPAELGDSAVYLCASSLGVGGPNEQFFGPGTRLTVL.

In its sample, this clone was seen once. The V call is TRBV19, the J call TRBJ1-3; perhaps TRBD1 as D (5 bases). V shed 3 bases and J shed 8 bases, with 11 bases lying between them. CDR1 and CDR2 from the germline V gene are LNHDA and SQIVND (reference sequence). CDR3 size: 13 residues. CDR3 DNA sequence: TGTGCCAGTAGTATGGGAGGGGTGGACACCATATATTTT. Its protein product is CASSMGGVDTIYF.

By share of the sample, this clone is medium-sized. The V and J genes are TRBV4-2 and TRBJ1-1, with D tentatively TRBD1 (6 bases). This CDR3 has 14 amino acids. Germline CDR1 is LGHNA and CDR2 is YNFKEQ. Deletions cut 2 bases from V and 1 base from J, with 8 bases between. In nucleotides, the CDR3 is TGTGCCAGCAGCCAAAACAGGGAGAACACTGAAGCTTTCTTT. As protein: CASSQNRENTEAFF.

This clone showed up just a few times. The chain uses TRBV10-3 and TRBJ2-1, with D perhaps matching TRBD1 (6 bases). The germline CDR1 and CDR2 sequences are ENHRY and SYGVKD. The germline V and J ends were trimmed by 6 bases and 3 bases, with 12 bases remaining between them. There are 14 residues in the CDR3. CDR3 region: CAISGQGNYNEQFF. The CDR3 DNA reads as TGTGCCATCAGCGGCCAGGGGAACTACAATGAGCAGTTCTTC.

The J gene is TRBJ2-2, the V gene TRBV7-9; D might be TRBD1 (5 bases). Germline assignment: CDR1 SEHNR and CDR2 FQNEAQ (reference sequence). The V and J ends lost 5 bases and 5 bases respectively, with 21 bases between them. The CDR3 loop spans 17 amino acids. This chain's CDR3 is CASSLPGRVDWTGELFF. DNA of the CDR3: TGTGCCAGCAGCCTCCCGGGCAGGGTTGATTGGACCGGGGAGCTGTTTTTT. The full variable domain, with the rest looked up from reference TRBV7-9 and TRBJ2-2, is DTGVSQNPRHKITKRGQNVTFRCDPISEHNRLYWYRQTLGQGPEFLTYFQNEAQLEKSRLLSDRFSAERPKGSFSTLEIQRTEQGDSAMYLCASSLPGRVDWTGELFFGEGSRLTVL.

The chain couples TRBV29-1 to TRBJ2-7; 7 bases match TRBD2. V trimming: 7 bases; J trimming: 4 bases; junction bases outside the gene matches: 10. The CDR3 extends over 13 amino acids. Germline V gives CDR1 SQVTM, CDR2 ANQGSEA. The CDR3 coding sequence is TGCAGCGCTGCTCCGACGGGGGGTTACGAGCAGTACTTC. It yields the protein CSAAPTGGYEQYF.

This clone was observed a single time. The chain recombines TRBV30 with TRBJ1-5; 7 bases are a match to TRBD1. V dropped 6 bases and J dropped 7; count of bases not matched to a gene: 6. The germline V gene encodes CDR1 GTSNPN and CDR2 SVGIG (reference sequence). The CDR3 runs to 12 residues. The CDR3 DNA follows: TGTGCCTGCGACAGGGTGGACCAGCCCCAGCATTTT. Translation: CACDRVDQPQHF.

The rearrangement joins TRBV10-1 to TRBJ2-3; 7 positions agree with TRBD2. The J segment lost 2 bases and the V segment lost 0 bases, leaving 5 bases of the junction unmatched. Germline values: CDR1 WNHNN, CDR2 SYGVQD (reference sequence). The CDR3 has 16 residues. CDR3 region: CASSESPGGFTDTQYF. As DNA, the CDR3 is TGCGCCAGCAGTGAGTCCCCCGGGGGGTTCACAGATACGCAGTATTTT.

V gene TRBV27 combines with J gene TRBJ2-2, with D possibly TRBD2 on 7 matching bases. The CDR3 is 17 amino acids. Trimming stripped 3 bases from V and 4 bases from J, with 18 bases between. Germline CDR1 and CDR2: MNHEY and SMNVEV (reference sequence). CDR3 sequence (DNA): TGTGCCAGCAGTTTGGTACGGGGGGCCTTATTCACCGGGGAGCTGTTTTTT. Its protein product is CASSLVRGALFTGELFF.

The chain couples TRBV27 to TRBJ1-4, with a tentative D call TRBD1 (5 bases). Germline CDR1 is MNHEY and CDR2 is SMNVEV (reference sequence). CDR3 length: 13 amino acids. V lost 10 bases and J 4 bases, leaving 13 bases between the germline ends. CDR3 sequence reads: CATADRFNEKLFF. CDR3 DNA sequence: TGTGCCACCGCCGACAGATTTAATGAAAAACTGTTTTTT.

V gene TRBV7-9 combines with J gene TRBJ2-1; perhaps D is TRBD1 or TRBD2 (5 bases each). This CDR3 spans 16 amino acids. Trimming cost V 4 bases and J 7 bases, with 20 bases left between them. CDR1 and CDR2 (germline): SEHNR, FQNEAQ (reference sequence). The CDR3 spells CASSSPSADTRNEQFF. CDR3 DNA: TGTGCCAGCAGCTCTCCTTCAGCGGACACCCGGAATGAGCAGTTCTTC.

This chain uses TRBV6-1 with TRBJ1-6, with 7 bases lining up with TRBD1. The CDR3 covers 18 residues. Losses at the gene ends were 3 bases for V and 0 bases for J; bases not matched to a gene: 8. Germline V gene sequence: CDR1 MNHNS, CDR2 SASEGT. CDR3 DNA: TGTGCCAGCAGTGATGGACAGGCCCTGAGCTCCTATAATTCACCCCTCCACTTT. It translates to CASSDGQALSSYNSPLHF.

The chain has TRBV20-1 and TRBJ1-2, with D maybe TRBD1 (6 bases). CDR1 is DFQATT, CDR2 SNEGSKA, per germline (reference sequence). This CDR3 has 11 amino acids. Trimming removed 3 bases at V and 12 bases at J, with 14 bases between. The CDR3 nucleotides read TGCAGTGCTAGTTGGCAGGGGTTTGACACCTTC. Its translation is CSASWQGFDTF.

The gene calls are TRBV5-6 and TRBJ2-5; D tentatively reads TRBD1 or TRBD2 (6 bases each). The CDR3 covers 15 residues. The V and J ends lost 0 bases and 5 bases respectively, with 14 bases between them. Germline values: CDR1 SGHDT, CDR2 YYEEEE. The CDR3 DNA follows: TGTGCCAGCAGCTTGGTACGGGGGCTAAGGGAGACCCAGTACTTC. It codes for CASSLVRGLRETQYF. Supplemented by reference TRBV5-6 and TRBJ2-5, the full variable domain reads DAGVTQSPTHLIKTRGQQVTLRCSPKSGHDTVSWYQQALGQGPQFIFQYYEEEERQRGNFPDRFSGHQFPNYSSELNVNALLLGDSALYLCASSLVRGLRETQYFGPGTRLLVL.

The chain recombines TRBV30 with TRBJ2-2, with D possibly matching TRBD2 (5 bases). The CDR3 totals 12 residues. Germline V gene lookup returns CDR1 GTSNPN and CDR2 SVGIG (reference sequence). V lost 4 bases and J 7 bases, leaving 10 bases between the germline ends. The CDR3 reads CAWNPRGGELFF. CDR3 coding DNA: TGTGCCTGGAACCCCCGGGGCGGGGAGCTGTTTTTT.

The chain links TRBV30 to TRBJ1-6; no clear D. CDR1 GTSNPN and CDR2 SVGIG come from the germline V gene (reference sequence). CDR3 length: 13 residues. V lost 5 bases, J lost 5 bases, and 10 bases lay in between. CDR3 nucleotides: TGTGCCTGGGTTGTGGAACATAATTCACCCCTCCACTTT. Residues: CAWVVEHNSPLHF.

CDR3 sequence reads: CAWSAWGRGNGYTF. The CDR3 DNA follows: TGTGCCTGGAGTGCCTGGGGCAGGGGAAACGGCTACACCTTC. The chain recombines TRBV30 with TRBJ1-2; tentative D call: TRBD1 (6 bases). CDR3 size: 14 residues. The germline CDR1 and CDR2 sequences are GTSNPN and SVGIG (reference sequence). V lost 1 base, J lost 8 bases, and 17 bases lay in between.

The CDR3 sequence: CASSQEGRTLVDTQYF. The CDR3 DNA follows: TGCGCCAGCAGCCAAGAAGGGCGGACACTAGTTGATACGCAGTATTTT. The chain joins TRBV4-3 to TRBJ2-3; D is possibly TRBD1 or TRBD2 (5 bases each). The V gene's germline CDR1 is LGHNA and CDR2 YSLEER. There are 16 residues in the CDR3. The ends were cut back, 0 bases at V and 6 bases at J, with 16 bases in the middle.

A few counts support this clone. The chain links TRBV29-1 to TRBJ2-5; D assignment may be TRBD1 or TRBD2 (5 bases each). Germline values: CDR1 SQVTM, CDR2 ANQGSEA. Trimming cost V 6 bases and J 3 bases, with 8 bases left between them. This CDR3 has 11 amino acids. CDR3 sequence: CSVWGKETQYF. Written as DNA, the CDR3 is TGCAGCGTGTGGGGGAAAGAGACCCAGTACTTC.

This clone was seen once. V and J are TRBV5-1 and TRBJ1-2; 8 bases are shared with TRBD1. With V trimmed by 4 bases and J by 4 bases, 9 bases remained unmatched. CDR3 size: 15 residues. Germline V lookup: CDR1 SGHRS, CDR2 YFSETQ. For the CDR3, the DNA is TGCGCCAGCAGCAATTCCAGGGGGCAGGGCTATGGCTACACCTTC. Residues: CASSNSRGQGYGYTF.

This chain uses TRBV28 with TRBJ2-7, with 8 bases that match TRBD1. Germline-derived CDR1 and CDR2 are MDHEN and SYDVKM. The CDR3 consists of 14 residues. J lost 0 bases, V lost 5 bases, and 3 bases had no gene match. The chain's CDR3 is CASSAGQVSYEQYF. In DNA form, the CDR3 reads TGTGCCAGCAGTGCGGGACAGGTCTCCTACGAGCAGTACTTC.